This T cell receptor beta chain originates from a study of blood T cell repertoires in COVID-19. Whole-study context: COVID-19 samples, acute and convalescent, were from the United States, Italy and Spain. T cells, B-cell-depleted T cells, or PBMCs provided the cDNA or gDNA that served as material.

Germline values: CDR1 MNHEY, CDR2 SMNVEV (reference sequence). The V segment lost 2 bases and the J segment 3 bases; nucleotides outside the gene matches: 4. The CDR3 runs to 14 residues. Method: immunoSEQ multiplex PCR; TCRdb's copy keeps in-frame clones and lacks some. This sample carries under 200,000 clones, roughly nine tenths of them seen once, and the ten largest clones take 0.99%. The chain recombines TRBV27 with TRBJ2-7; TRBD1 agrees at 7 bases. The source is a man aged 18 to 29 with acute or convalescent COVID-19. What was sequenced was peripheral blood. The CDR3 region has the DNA TGTGCCAGCAGTTTACGGGCAGGGGGCTACGAGCAGTACTTC. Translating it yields CASSLRAGGYEQYF.